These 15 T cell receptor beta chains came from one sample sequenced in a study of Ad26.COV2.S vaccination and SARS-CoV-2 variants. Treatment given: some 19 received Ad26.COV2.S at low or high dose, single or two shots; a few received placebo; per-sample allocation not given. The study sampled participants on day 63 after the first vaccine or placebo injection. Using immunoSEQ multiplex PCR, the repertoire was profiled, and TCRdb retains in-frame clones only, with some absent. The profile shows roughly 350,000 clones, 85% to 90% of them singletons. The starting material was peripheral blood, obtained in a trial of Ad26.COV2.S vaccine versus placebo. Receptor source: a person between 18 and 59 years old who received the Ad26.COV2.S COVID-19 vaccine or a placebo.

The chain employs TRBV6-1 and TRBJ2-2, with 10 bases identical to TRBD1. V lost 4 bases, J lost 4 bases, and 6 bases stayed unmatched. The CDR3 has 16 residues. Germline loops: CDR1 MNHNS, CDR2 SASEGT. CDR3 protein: CASSGRGQGITGELFF. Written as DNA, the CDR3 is TGTGCCAGCAGTGGCCGGGGACAGGGGATCACCGGGGAGCTGTTTTTT.

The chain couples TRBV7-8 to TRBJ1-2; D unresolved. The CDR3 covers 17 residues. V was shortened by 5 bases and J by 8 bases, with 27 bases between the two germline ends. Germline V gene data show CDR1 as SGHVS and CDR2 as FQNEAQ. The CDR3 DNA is TGTGCCAGCAGCCCCCCTGGTTGGGCCAGTAGGGAATGGGGCTACACCTTC. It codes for CASSPPGWASREWGYTF.

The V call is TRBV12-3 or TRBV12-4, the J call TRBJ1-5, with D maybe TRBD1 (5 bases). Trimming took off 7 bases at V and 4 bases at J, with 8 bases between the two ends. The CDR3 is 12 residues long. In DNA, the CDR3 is TGTGCCAGCACTGGGGGGAATCAGCCCCAGCATTTT. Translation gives CASTGGNQPQHF.

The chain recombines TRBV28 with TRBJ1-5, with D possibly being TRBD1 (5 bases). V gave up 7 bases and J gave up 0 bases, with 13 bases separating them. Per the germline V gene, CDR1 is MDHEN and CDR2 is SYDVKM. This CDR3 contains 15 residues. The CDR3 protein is CASTGQYPSNQPQHF. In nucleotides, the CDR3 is TGTGCCAGCACCGGACAATACCCTAGCAATCAGCCCCAGCATTTT.

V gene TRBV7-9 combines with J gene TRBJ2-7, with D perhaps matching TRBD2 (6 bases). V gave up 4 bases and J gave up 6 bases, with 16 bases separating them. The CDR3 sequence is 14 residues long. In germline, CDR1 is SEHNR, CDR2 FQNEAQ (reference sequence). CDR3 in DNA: TGTGCCAGCAGCTCGGGACTCCGGCCGGGCGAGCAGTACTTC. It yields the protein CASSSGLRPGEQYF.

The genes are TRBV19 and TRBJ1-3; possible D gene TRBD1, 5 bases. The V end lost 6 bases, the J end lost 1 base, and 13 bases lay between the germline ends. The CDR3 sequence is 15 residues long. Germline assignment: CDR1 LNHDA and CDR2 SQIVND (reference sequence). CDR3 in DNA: TGTGCCAGTAGGGCAGGGACGACTTCTGGAAACACCATATATTTT. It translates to CASRAGTTSGNTIYF.

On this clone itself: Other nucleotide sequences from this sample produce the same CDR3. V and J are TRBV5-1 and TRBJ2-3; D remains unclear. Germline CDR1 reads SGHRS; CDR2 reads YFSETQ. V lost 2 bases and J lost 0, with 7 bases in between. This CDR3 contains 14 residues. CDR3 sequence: CASSLGSSTDTQYF. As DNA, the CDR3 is TGCGCCAGCAGCTTAGGGTCTAGCACAGATACGCAGTATTTT.

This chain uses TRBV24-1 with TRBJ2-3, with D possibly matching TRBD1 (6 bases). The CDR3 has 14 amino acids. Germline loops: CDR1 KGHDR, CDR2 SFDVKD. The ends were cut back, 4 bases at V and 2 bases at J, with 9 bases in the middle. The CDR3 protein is CATSEGQFTDTQYF. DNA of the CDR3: TGTGCCACCAGTGAAGGACAGTTCACAGATACGCAGTATTTT.

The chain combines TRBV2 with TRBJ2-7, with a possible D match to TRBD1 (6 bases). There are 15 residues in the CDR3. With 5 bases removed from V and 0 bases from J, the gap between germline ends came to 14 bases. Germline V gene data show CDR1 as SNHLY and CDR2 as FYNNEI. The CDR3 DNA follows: TGTGCCAGCAGTAGTTCAGGGGTGAGCTCCTACGAGCAGTACTTC. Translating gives CASSSSGVSSYEQYF.

Here the CDR3 reads CASSLGRAGELFF. CDR3 nucleotides: TGTGCCAGCAGCTTAGGCAGGGCCGGGGAGCTGTTTTTT. The chain has TRBV11-2 and TRBJ2-2; possible D gene TRBD1, 5 bases. The germline V gene encodes CDR1 SGHAT and CDR2 FQNNGV. V lost 1 base, J lost 6 bases, and 6 bases lay in between. The CDR3 covers 13 residues.

CDR3 in DNA: TGCAGCGTTGAAGATAGAATAGGGGGCATCGGGATGAACACTGAAGCTTTCTTT. It encodes CSVEDRIGGIGMNTEAFF. J is TRBJ1-1 and V is TRBV29-1; 7 bases align to TRBD1. The CDR3 totals 18 residues. J was trimmed by 0 bases and V by 0 bases; bases with no gene match: 13. From germline, CDR1 is SQVTM and CDR2 ANQGSEA.

The CDR3 region is CASSLTSSGGVTQYF. DNA for the CDR3: TGTGCCAGCAGCCTAACCTCTAGCGGGGGAGTTACGCAGTATTTT. The chain has TRBV7-2 and TRBJ2-3; 10 positions agree with TRBD2. The J segment lost 8 bases and the V segment lost 5 bases, leaving 10 bases of the junction unmatched. Germline V gene sequence: CDR1 SGHTA, CDR2 FQGNSA. This CDR3 comprises 15 residues.

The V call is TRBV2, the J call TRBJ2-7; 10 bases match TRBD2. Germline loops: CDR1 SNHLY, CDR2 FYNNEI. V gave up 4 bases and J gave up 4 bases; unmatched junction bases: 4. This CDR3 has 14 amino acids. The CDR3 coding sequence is TGTGCCAGCAGTGCGCTAGCGGGGGTGTACGAGCAGTACTTC. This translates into CASSALAGVYEQYF. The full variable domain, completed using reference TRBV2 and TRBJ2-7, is EPEVTQTPSHQVTQMGQEVILRCVPISNHLYFYWYRQILGQKVEFLVSFYNNEISEKSEIFDDQFSVERPDGSNFTLKIRSTKLEDSAMYFCASSALAGVYEQYFGPGTRLTVT.

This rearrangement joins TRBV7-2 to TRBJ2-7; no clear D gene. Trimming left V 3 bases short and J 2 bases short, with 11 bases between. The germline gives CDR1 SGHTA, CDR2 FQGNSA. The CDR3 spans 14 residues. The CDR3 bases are TGTGCCAGCAGCTTCACGCCAACCACCTACGAGCAGTACTTC. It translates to CASSFTPTTYEQYF.

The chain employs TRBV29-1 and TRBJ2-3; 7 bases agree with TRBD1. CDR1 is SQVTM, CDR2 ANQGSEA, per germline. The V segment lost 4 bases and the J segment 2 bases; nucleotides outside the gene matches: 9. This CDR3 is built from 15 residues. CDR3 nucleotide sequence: TGCAGCGTTGCCTTCTCCGGGACAGTCACAGATACGCAGTATTTT. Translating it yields CSVAFSGTVTDTQYF.